Listed below are T cell receptor beta chains from one sample, sequenced in a study of blood T cell repertoires in COVID-19. TCRdb's table, derived via immunoSEQ multiplex PCR, lists solely in-frame clones and lacks some. Among 300,000 to 350,000 clones, over 90% were seen once, and the ten largest hold roughly 3.9%. Sequenced sample: PBMCs or T cells enriched from blood (not recorded which). These receptors all stem from a woman in her 30s who had been exposed to COVID-19. The CDR3 runs from the conserved cysteine through the conserved F or W. The size of a clone is reported for some rows only, either as once, few or many, or as a class for expanded clones.

cdr3_aa v_call clone_size j_call
CSAREPGGYTF TRBV20-1 NA TRBJ1-2
CATSRAGSLHNEQFF TRBV15 NA TRBJ2-1
CASSETSGVADTQYF TRBV9 NA TRBJ2-3
CASTKGRQKGGNTIYF TRBV7-9 NA TRBJ1-3
CAWSAPSGELFF TRBV30 NA TRBJ2-2
CAWSDGPGGNQPQHF TRBV30 NA TRBJ1-5
CASSRDRGLIYEQYF TRBV5-6 NA TRBJ2-7
CASSQTTTDTQYF TRBV4-1 NA TRBJ2-3
CASSGNWDRGRGKLFF TRBV6-1 NA TRBJ1-4
CASSRQGTGGNTIYF TRBV6-5 NA TRBJ1-3
CASSQGAGINSPLHF TRBV3-1/TRBV3-2 NA TRBJ1-6
CASSQVFFQGINEKLFF TRBV4-3 NA TRBJ1-4
CASSRDRATNTEAFF TRBV27 few TRBJ1-1
CASSYRRETQYF TRBV6-2/TRBV6-3 NA TRBJ2-5
CASTSDRGLLYGYTF TRBV5-4 NA TRBJ1-2
CASSGSGGLSETQYF TRBV9 few TRBJ2-5
CASSIDINEQFF TRBV6-2/TRBV6-3 NA TRBJ2-1
CASSGQRDNYGYTF TRBV28 NA TRBJ1-2
CASSLTGGAGNTIYF TRBV3-1/TRBV3-2 NA TRBJ1-3
CAWSLVGRAYNEQFF TRBV30 NA TRBJ2-1
CASSYSTPMNTEAFF TRBV6-6 NA TRBJ1-1
CASSLRTGGSYNEQFF TRBV4-2 few TRBJ2-1
CASTPERRIGYTF TRBV5-4 NA TRBJ1-2
CASSLEPSGGGLRGETQYF TRBV7-2 once TRBJ2-5
CASSLDRANTEAFF TRBV7-6 NA TRBJ1-1
CTTGQGPGNTIYF TRBV1 NA TRBJ1-3
CASSSNTDTQYF TRBV7-9 once TRBJ2-3
CASSLDQDNSPLHF TRBV5-1 NA TRBJ1-6
CASSPRTRWNGYTF TRBV19 NA TRBJ1-2
CAISETLGGLQYF TRBV10-3 NA TRBJ2-4
CASSLVVDRGNAYGYTF TRBV7-9 NA TRBJ1-2
CASSYSGGGYTF TRBV6-5 NA TRBJ1-2
CASKKRGAATDTQYF TRBV9 NA TRBJ2-3
CASSQDTDRGLWTEAFF TRBV4-3 NA TRBJ1-1
CSVGVTETQYF TRBV29-1 NA TRBJ2-5
CASSLVAGTGSYEQYF TRBV7-2 once TRBJ2-7
CASSHRDGSNQPQHF TRBV6-2/TRBV6-3 NA TRBJ1-5
CASSYGQGAYNEQFF TRBV6-5 NA TRBJ2-1
CASSLSLMNTEAFF TRBV11-2 NA TRBJ1-1
CASSFATNEKLFF TRBV19 NA TRBJ1-4
CAWKSKIEASGNTIYF TRBV30 once TRBJ1-3
CASSPRETQYF TRBV18 NA TRBJ2-5
CASSVGQGSSSYGYTF TRBV25-1 NA TRBJ1-2
CASSETGTSVRTGELFF TRBV7-3 NA TRBJ2-2
CASLLAGGPYEQYF TRBV4-1 NA TRBJ2-7
CASSQDTEGANTEAFF TRBV4-3 NA TRBJ1-1
CASSYSTGTLQETQYF TRBV6-5 NA TRBJ2-5
CASSPDRGHYDEQFF TRBV19 NA TRBJ2-1
CASNTNRRVTGANVLTF TRBV11-2 NA TRBJ2-6
CASSLGQGRGYTF TRBV5-1 NA TRBJ1-2
CASSSRQYEQFF TRBV12-3/TRBV12-4 NA TRBJ2-1
CASSPQNTGELFF TRBV5-5 NA TRBJ2-2
CASSLGAGLGYTF TRBV5-1 NA TRBJ1-2
CASSLAPSGYEQYF TRBV7-8 NA TRBJ2-7